This T cell receptor (beta chain) was documented in a study of T cells in Graves' hyperthyroidism and ophthalmopathy. The TCR beta CDR3 regions underwent amplification using RNA transcripts as the source. HTBI primers drove first-round RT-PCR of the TCR CDR3. From the multiplex PCR reads, TCRdb called clonotypes with MiXCR, one entry per CDR3 protein. The sample shows some 550,000 distinct CDR3 sequences, 16% of them seen only once. Study conclusions and caveats: Through a model of 13 V-J features, ophthalmopathy was separated from stable hyperthyroidism.

It was uncontrolled infection, other autoimmune disease, pregnancy or lactation that excluded patients. On the basis of clinical symptoms, serum thyroxine and TRAb, thyroid ultrasound and orbital computed tomography, diagnoses were made. There are 15 residues in the CDR3. Germline V gives CDR1 SGHKS, CDR2 YYEKEE (reference sequence). V was trimmed by 1 base and J by 0 bases, leaving 9 bases between them. In this sample, this clonotype turned up many times. Its antigen is as yet unknown. The TCR originated in a woman aged 40 to 55 with Graves' ophthalmopathy. The chain couples TRBV5-5 to TRBJ2-3; TRBD1 is a possible D gene (6 bases). Specimen: blood. In nucleotides, the CDR3 is TGTGCCAGCAGCTTGTGGACAGTGAGCACAGATACGCAGTATTTT. Encoded protein: CASSLWTVSTDTQYF.